The 7 T cell receptor beta chains below come from one sample, sequenced in a study of CD8 T cells in ankylosing spondylitis. Via MiXCR, TCRdb re-called the 5' RACE reads, giving one row per CDR3 protein. The table lists 200,000 to 300,000 distinct CDR3 sequences, approximately 8% of them singletons. Sequenced material: blood, either unsorted or a sorted T cell fraction (not recorded which). The source of these receptors is a female donor with ankylosing spondylitis or in good health (not recorded which).

This clonotype was seen many times. The chain couples TRBV29-1 to TRBJ2-1; tentative D call: TRBD1 (6 bases). Looked up from germline, CDR1 is SQVTM and CDR2 is ANQGSEA. The CDR3 has 13 residues. V gave up 7 bases and J gave up 9 bases, with 19 bases separating them. CDR3 coding DNA: TGCAGCGGGACCCGGCCAGGGGTTGGTGAGCAGTTCTTC. As protein: CSGTRPGVGEQFF.

This clonotype appeared many times. The chain combines TRBV7-9 with TRBJ2-3; D not resolved. Deletions cut 3 bases from V and 3 bases from J, with 7 bases between. Germline V lookup: CDR1 SEHNR, CDR2 FQNEAQ (reference sequence). The CDR3 consists of 13 residues. The CDR3 DNA reads TGTGCCAGCAGCTTCTTACAGACAGATACGCAGTATTTT. Encoded protein: CASSFLQTDTQYF.

Remarks on this clonotype: A junction boundary mismatches the germline segment, possibly from a read error. The chain couples TRBV3-1 to TRBJ2-7; the D is unclear. CDR1 is LGHDT, CDR2 YNNKEL, per germline (reference sequence). The CDR3 has 15 residues. CDR3 in amino acids: CASCQEVSRTYEQYF. CDR3 nucleotide sequence: TGTGCCAGCTGCCAAGAGGTATCTAGGACCTACGAGCAGTACTTC.

There are many counts of this clonotype. The rearrangement uses TRBV18 and TRBJ2-1; TRBD2 might be the D (6 bases). The CDR3 extends over 15 amino acids. Looked up from germline, CDR1 is KGHSH and CDR2 is LQKENI. Trimming cost V 4 bases and J 1 base, with 11 bases left between them. The CDR3 is CASSRTGVSYNEQFF. The CDR3 DNA follows: TGTGCCAGCTCACGGACGGGGGTTTCCTACAATGAGCAGTTCTTC.

A remark on this clonotype: A single base separates this from a much larger clone, so it may be a read error. This rearrangement joins TRBV6-6 to TRBJ2-7; D gene ambiguous. Per the germline V gene, CDR1 is MNHNY and CDR2 is SVGAGI (reference sequence). This CDR3 spans 11 amino acids. The CDR3 reads CTSSYDYEQYF. Here the CDR3 DNA reads TGTACCAGCAGTTACGACTACGAGCAGTACTTC.

The chain links TRBV14 to TRBJ1-2, with TRBD1 identical over 10 bases. Germline V lookup: CDR1 SGHDN, CDR2 FVKESK. The CDR3 extends over 15 amino acids. V lost 6 bases, J lost 7 bases, and 11 bases stayed unmatched. The chain's CDR3 is CASSPMTGGRPGYTF. The CDR3, as DNA: TGTGCCAGCAGTCCAATGACAGGGGGCCGTCCTGGCTACACCTTC.

This clonotype was counted at least ten times. The chain combines TRBV19 with TRBJ2-7; TRBD2 might be the D (5 bases). Per germline, CDR1 LNHDA and CDR2 SQIVND (reference sequence). Deletions cut 6 bases from V and 7 bases from J, with 13 bases between. The CDR3 has 12 amino acids. The CDR3 is CASRPPGEEQYF. The CDR3 coding sequence is TGTGCCAGTAGACCCCCTGGGGAGGAGCAGTACTTC.